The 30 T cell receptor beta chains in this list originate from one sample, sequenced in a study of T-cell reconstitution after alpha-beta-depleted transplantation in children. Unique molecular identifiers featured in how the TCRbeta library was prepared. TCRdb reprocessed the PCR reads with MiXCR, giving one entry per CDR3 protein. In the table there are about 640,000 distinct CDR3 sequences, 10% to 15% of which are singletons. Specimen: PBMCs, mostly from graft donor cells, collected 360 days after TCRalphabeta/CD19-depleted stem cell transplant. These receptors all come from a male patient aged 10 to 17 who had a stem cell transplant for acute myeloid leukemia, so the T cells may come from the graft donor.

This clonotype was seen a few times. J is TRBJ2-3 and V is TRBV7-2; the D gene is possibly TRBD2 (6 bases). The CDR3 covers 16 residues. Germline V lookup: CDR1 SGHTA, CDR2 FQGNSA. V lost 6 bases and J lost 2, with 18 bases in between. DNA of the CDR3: TGTGCCAGCAGGTCCCCCACGGCGGGGCTCACAGATACGCAGTATTTT. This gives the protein CASRSPTAGLTDTQYF.

CDR3 DNA: TGTGCCAGCAGCCAAGCACTACCCCCGACCGCCCTCACAGATACGCAGTATTTT. Amino acid sequence: CASSQALPPTALTDTQYF. The rearrangement joins TRBV14 to TRBJ2-3; D remains ambiguous. CDR1 and CDR2 from the germline V gene are SGHDN and FVKESK. This CDR3 has 18 amino acids. V dropped 1 base and J dropped 2 bases, with 19 bases sitting between them.

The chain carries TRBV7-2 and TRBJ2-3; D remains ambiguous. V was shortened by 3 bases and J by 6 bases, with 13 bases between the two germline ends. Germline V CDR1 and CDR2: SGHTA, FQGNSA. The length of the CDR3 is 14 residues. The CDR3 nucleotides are TGTGCCAGCAGCTTTAGGGCCCTCGTGGATACGCAGTATTTT. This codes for CASSFRALVDTQYF. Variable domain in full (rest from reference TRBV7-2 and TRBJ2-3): GAGVSQSPSNKVTEKGKDVELRCDPISGHTALYWYRQSLGQGLEFLIYFQGNSAPDKSGLPSDRFSAERTGGSVSTLTIQRTQQEDSAVYLCASSFRALVDTQYFGPGTRLTVL.

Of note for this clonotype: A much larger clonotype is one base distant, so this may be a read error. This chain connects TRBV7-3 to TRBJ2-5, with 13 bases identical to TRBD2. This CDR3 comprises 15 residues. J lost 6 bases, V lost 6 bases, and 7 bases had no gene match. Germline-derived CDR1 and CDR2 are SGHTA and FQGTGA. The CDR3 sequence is CASRPRTSGSKTQYF. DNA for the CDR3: TGTGCCAGCAGACCCAGGACTAGCGGGAGTAAGACCCAGTACTTC.

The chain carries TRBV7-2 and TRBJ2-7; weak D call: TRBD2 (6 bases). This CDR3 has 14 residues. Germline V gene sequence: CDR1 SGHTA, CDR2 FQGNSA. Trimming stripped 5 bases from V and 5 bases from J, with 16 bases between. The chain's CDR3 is CASSPEGRGHEQYF. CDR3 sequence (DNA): TGTGCCAGCAGCCCGGAGGGTCGAGGGCACGAGCAGTACTTC.

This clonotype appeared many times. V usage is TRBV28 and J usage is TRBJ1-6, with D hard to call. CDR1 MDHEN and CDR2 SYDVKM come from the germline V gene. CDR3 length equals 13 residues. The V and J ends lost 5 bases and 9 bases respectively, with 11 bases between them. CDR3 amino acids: CASSTLGVSPLHF. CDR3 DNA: TGTGCCAGCAGTACGCTCGGGGTTTCACCCCTCCACTTT.

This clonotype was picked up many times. CDR3 bases: TGTGCCAGCAGACGTGGACAGGGGGCTTACAATGAGCAGTTCTTC. As protein: CASRRGQGAYNEQFF. The J gene is TRBJ2-1, the V gene TRBV6-2 or TRBV6-3; 11 positions match TRBD1. Germline assignment: CDR1 MNHEY and CDR2 SVGEGT. V shed 6 bases, J shed 4 bases, and the junction held 5 bases outside the gene matches. The CDR3 totals 15 residues.

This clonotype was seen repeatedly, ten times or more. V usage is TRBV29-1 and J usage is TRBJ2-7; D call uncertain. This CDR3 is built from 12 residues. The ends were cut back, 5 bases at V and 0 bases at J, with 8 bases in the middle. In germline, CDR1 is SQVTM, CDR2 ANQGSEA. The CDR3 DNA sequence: TGCAGCGTTTCGCGAAGCTCCTACGAGCAGTACTTC. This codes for CSVSRSSYEQYF.

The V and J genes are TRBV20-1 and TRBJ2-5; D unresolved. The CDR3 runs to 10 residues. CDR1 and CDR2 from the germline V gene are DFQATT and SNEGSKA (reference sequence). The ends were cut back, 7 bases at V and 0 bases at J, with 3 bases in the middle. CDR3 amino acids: CSGYQETQYF. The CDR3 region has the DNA TGCAGTGGCTACCAAGAGACCCAGTACTTC.

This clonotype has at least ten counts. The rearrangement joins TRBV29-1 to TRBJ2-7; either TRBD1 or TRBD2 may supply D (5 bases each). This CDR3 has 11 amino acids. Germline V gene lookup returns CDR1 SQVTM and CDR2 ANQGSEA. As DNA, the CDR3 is TGCAGTGGGGACGTGGGCCACGAGCAGTACTTC. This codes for CSGDVGHEQYF.

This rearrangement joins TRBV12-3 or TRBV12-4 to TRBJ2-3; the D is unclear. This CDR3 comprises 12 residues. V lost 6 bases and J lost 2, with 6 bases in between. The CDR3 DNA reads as TGTGCCAGCAGCGAGTACACAGATACGCAGTATTTT. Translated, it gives CASSEYTDTQYF.

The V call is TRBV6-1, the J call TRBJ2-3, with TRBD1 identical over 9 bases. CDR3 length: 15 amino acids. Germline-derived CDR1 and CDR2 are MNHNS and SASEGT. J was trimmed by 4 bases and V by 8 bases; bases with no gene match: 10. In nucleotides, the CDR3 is TGTGCCAGCGGTCGCGGGACAGGGAGCTCAGATACGCAGTATTTT. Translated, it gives CASGRGTGSSDTQYF.

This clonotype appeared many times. DNA of the CDR3: TGCGCCAGCAGACTAGCGGGAGTTGAGACCCAGTACTTC. This codes for CASRLAGVETQYF. The chain is built from TRBV5-1 and TRBJ2-5; 11 nucleotides align to TRBD2. J gave up 5 bases and V 5 bases, and 2 bases lay outside the gene matches. The germline V gene has CDR1 SGHRS and CDR2 YFSETQ. The CDR3 sequence is 13 residues long.

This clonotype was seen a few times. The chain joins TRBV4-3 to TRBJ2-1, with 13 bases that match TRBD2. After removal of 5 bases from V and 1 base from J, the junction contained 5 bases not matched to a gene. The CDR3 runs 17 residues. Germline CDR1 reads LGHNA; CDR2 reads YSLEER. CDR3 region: CASSYGTSGTSYNEQFF. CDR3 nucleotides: TGCGCCAGCAGCTATGGGACTAGCGGGACTTCCTACAATGAGCAGTTCTTC.

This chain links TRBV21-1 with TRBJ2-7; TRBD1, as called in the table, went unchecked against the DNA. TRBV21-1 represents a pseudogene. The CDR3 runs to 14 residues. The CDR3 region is CASSTTPTGGEQYF. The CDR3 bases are TGTGCCAGCAGCACAACCCCGACAGGTGGAGAGCAGTACTTC.

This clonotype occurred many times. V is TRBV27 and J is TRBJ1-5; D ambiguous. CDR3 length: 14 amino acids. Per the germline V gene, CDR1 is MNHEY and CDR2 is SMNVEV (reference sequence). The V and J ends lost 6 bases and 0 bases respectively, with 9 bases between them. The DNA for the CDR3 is TGTGCCAGCAGCCAATCATTTAGCAATCAGCCCCAGCATTTT. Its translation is CASSQSFSNQPQHF.

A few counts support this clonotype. CDR3 protein: CATGVAGVTGELFF. CDR3 bases: TGTGCCACCGGGGTAGCAGGGGTCACCGGGGAGCTGTTTTTT. The V gene is TRBV28, the J gene TRBJ2-2; the D gene is possibly TRBD1 (6 bases). Germline CDR1 is MDHEN and CDR2 is SYDVKM. CDR3 size: 14 residues. V lost 10 bases to trimming and J lost 4 bases, with 16 bases between them.

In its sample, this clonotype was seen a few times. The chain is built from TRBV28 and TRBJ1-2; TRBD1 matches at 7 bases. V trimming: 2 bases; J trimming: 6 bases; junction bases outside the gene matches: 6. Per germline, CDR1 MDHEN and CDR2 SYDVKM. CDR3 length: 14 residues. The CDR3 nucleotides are TGTGCCAGCAGTTTAGACAGGGTCAAGGATGGCTACACCTTC. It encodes CASSLDRVKDGYTF.

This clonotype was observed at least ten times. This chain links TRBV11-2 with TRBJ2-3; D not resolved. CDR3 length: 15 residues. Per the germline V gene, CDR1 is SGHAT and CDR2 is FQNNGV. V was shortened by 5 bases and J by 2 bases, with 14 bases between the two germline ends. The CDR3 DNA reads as TGTGCCAGCAGCAGCTACAGCGAATACACAGATACGCAGTATTTT. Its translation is CASSSYSEYTDTQYF. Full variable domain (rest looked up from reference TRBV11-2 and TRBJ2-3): EAGVAQSPRYKIIEKRQSVAFWCNPISGHATLYWYQQILGQGPKLLIQFQNNGVVDDSQLPKDRFSAERLKGVDSTLKIQPAKLEDSAVYLCASSSYSEYTDTQYFGPGTRLTVL.

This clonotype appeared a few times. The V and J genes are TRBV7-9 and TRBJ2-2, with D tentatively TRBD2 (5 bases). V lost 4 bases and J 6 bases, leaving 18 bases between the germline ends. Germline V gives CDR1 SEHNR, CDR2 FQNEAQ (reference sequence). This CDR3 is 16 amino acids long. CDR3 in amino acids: CASSSRRGQLAGELFF. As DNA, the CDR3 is TGTGCCAGCAGCTCCCGAAGAGGGCAGTTAGCCGGGGAGCTGTTTTTT.

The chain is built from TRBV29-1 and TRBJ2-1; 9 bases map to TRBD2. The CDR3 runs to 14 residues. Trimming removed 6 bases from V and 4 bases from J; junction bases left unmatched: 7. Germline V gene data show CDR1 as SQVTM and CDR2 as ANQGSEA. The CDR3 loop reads CSVVTSGPYNEQFF. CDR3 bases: TGCAGCGTCGTAACTAGCGGGCCGTACAATGAGCAGTTCTTC.

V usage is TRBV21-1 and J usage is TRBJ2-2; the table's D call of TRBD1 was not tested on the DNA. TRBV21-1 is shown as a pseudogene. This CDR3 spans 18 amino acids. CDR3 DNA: TGTGCCAGCAGCAAAGCCGGACGACAGGGAAAGAGCACCGGGGAGCTGTTTTTT. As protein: CASSKAGRQGKSTGELFF.

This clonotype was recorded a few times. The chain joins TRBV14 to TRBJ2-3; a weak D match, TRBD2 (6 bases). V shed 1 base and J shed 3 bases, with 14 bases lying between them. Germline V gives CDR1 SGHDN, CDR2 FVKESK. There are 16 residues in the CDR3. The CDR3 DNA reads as TGTGCCAGCAGCCAAGTTGCACTAGCATTGACAGATACGCAGTATTTT. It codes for CASSQVALALTDTQYF.

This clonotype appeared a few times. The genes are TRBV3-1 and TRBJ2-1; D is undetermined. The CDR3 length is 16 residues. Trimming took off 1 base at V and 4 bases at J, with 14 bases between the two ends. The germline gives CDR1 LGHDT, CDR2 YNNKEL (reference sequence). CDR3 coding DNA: TGTGCCAGCAGCCAAGTTGGGCTAGGGATATACAATGAGCAGTTCTTC. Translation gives CASSQVGLGIYNEQFF.

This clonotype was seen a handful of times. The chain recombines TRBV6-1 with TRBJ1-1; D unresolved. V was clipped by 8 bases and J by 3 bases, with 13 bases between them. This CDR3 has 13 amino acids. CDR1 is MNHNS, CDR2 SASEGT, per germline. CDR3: CASSRQRDTEAFF. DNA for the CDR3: TGTGCCAGCTCTAGGCAGAGGGACACTGAAGCTTTCTTT.

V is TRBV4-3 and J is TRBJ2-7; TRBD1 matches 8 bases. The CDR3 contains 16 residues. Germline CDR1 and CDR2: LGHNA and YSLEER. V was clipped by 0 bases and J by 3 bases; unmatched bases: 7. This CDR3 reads CASSQEGTGTVYEQYF. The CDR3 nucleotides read TGCGCCAGCAGCCAAGAGGGGACAGGAACCGTCTACGAGCAGTACTTC.

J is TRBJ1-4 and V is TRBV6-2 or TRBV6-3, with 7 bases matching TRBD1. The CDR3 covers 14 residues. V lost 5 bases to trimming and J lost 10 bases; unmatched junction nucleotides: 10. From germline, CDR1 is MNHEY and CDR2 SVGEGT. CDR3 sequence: CASSRLGTVGKLFF. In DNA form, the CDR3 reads TGTGCCAGCAGTCGACTCGGGACAGTCGGAAAACTGTTTTTT.

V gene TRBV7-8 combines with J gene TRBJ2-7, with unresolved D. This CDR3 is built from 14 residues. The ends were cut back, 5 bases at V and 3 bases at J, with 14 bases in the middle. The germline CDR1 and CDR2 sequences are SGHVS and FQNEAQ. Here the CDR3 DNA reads TGTGCCAGCAGCCCGAGGAGTACGAACTACGAGCAGTACTTC. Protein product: CASSPRSTNYEQYF.

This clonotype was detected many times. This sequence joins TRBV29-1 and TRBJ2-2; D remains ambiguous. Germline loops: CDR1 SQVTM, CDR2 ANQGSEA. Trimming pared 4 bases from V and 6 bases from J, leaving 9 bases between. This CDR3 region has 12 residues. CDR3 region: CSVAPMSGELFF. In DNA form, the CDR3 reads TGCAGCGTTGCGCCTATGTCCGGGGAGCTGTTTTTT.

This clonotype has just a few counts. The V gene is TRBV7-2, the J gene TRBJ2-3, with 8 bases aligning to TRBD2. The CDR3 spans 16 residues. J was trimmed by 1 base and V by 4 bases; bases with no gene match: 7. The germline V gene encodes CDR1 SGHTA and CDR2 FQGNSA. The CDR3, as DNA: TGTGCCAGCAGCTCCCCCTGGCGGGAGGGCACAGATACGCAGTATTTT. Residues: CASSSPWREGTDTQYF.